This entry lists 24 T cell receptor beta chains sequenced from one sample in a study of CD4 T cell repertoires in COVID-19 (dated by TCRdb to about 2021). Memory T cell samples that were not cultured were sequenced immediately after ex vivo isolation. Libraries were built with the immunoSEQ multiplex PCR assay. TCRdb took over this immuneACCESS table, retaining in-frame rearrangements with V and J assigned. Such tables are incomplete; in checked studies, under half of the missing clones stem from an unresolved V gene, and the remainder is unexplained. The sample profile shows approximately 22,000 clones; roughly 84% of them were found once. The ten largest clones take up approximately 0.6% of the sample. This specimen consisted of central memory CD4+ T cells from blood, obtained before the COVID-19 pandemic. In the paper's terms, the cell subset or site label means: CD4+ T central memory cells. These receptors were taken from a human donor who had COVID-19.

This chain connects TRBV9 to TRBJ1-1; D might be TRBD1 (6 bases). This CDR3 region has 14 residues. Trimming took 4 bases from V and 3 from J, leaving 13 bases between them. Germline V gene data show CDR1 as SGDLS and CDR2 as YYNGEE. This chain's CDR3 is CASSYDPGDTEAFF. The CDR3 bases are TGTGCCAGCAGCTACGACCCAGGGGACACTGAAGCTTTCTTT.

The chain couples TRBV5-4 to TRBJ1-1; 7 nucleotides agree with TRBD1. Per the germline V gene, CDR1 is SGHNT and CDR2 is YYREEE (reference sequence). V shed 4 bases, J shed 4 bases, and the junction held 7 bases outside the gene matches. The CDR3 length is 14 residues. CDR3 loop: CASSLTGWGTEAFF. CDR3 nucleotides: TGTGCCAGCAGCCTGACAGGGTGGGGCACTGAAGCTTTCTTT.

The rearrangement uses TRBV13 and TRBJ2-1; 7 positions match TRBD2. Germline values: CDR1 PRHDT, CDR2 FYEKMQ (reference sequence). This CDR3 has 14 residues. Trimming took 1 base from V and 10 from J; bases not matched to a gene: 7. This CDR3 reads CASSLEVTSKEQFF. The CDR3 DNA reads as TGTGCCAGCAGCTTAGAAGTGACTAGCAAGGAGCAGTTCTTC.

This chain uses TRBV5-1 with TRBJ1-6, with D unresolved. The CDR3 has 14 residues. In germline, CDR1 is SGHRS, CDR2 YFSETQ. The V and J ends lost 0 bases and 7 bases respectively, with 8 bases between them. CDR3: CASSLVGENSPLHF. The CDR3 DNA sequence: TGCGCCAGCAGCTTGGTCGGGGAGAATTCACCCCTCCACTTT.

The genes are TRBV5-1 and TRBJ1-1; 9 nucleotides align to TRBD1. Trimming took 3 bases from V and 5 from J; bases not matched to a gene: 5. CDR1 and CDR2 (germline): SGHRS, YFSETQ. The CDR3 is made up of 14 amino acids. CDR3 coding DNA: TGCGCCAGCAGCTCGGGGACAGGGTTTACTGAAGCTTTCTTT. Encoded protein: CASSSGTGFTEAFF. Based on the CDR3 plus reference TRBV5-1 and TRBJ1-1, the full variable domain is KAGVTQTPRYLIKTRGQQVTLSCSPISGHRSVSWYQQTPGQGLQFLFEYFSETQRNKGNFPGRFSGRQFSNSRSEMNVSTLELGDSALYLCASSSGTGFTEAFFGQGTRLTVV.

V and J are TRBV6-5 and TRBJ2-7, with D perhaps TRBD1 (6 bases). This CDR3 is built from 13 residues. The ends were cut back, 2 bases at V and 2 bases at J, with 7 bases in the middle. CDR1 and CDR2 from the germline V gene are MNHEY and SVGAGI. The CDR3 coding sequence is TGTGCCAGCAGTTACCGGGACACCTACGAGCAGTACTTC. Translated: CASSYRDTYEQYF.

The chain has TRBV19 and TRBJ1-2; TRBD1 agrees at 8 bases. The germline gives CDR1 LNHDA, CDR2 SQIVND (reference sequence). With V trimmed by 7 bases and J by 6 bases, 10 bases remained unmatched. The CDR3 has 14 amino acids. The CDR3 DNA follows: TGTGCCAGTATCAGAGGGGCAGGGGGCGATGGCTACACCTTC. Amino acid sequence: CASIRGAGGDGYTF.

V gene TRBV5-1 combines with J gene TRBJ2-1; 9 bases agree with TRBD2. CDR1 and CDR2 from the germline V gene are SGHRS and YFSETQ. CDR3 length: 14 amino acids. V shed 4 bases, J shed 8 bases, and the junction held 7 bases outside the gene matches. The CDR3 nucleotides read TGCGCCAGCAGCCGAGCGGGAGGCCGGGATGAGCAGTTCTTC. Translating gives CASSRAGGRDEQFF.

The chain uses TRBV28 and TRBJ2-3; TRBD1 agrees at 7 bases. J was trimmed by 4 bases and V by 5 bases; bases with no gene match: 6. This CDR3 spans 14 amino acids. Looked up from germline, CDR1 is MDHEN and CDR2 is SYDVKM. The CDR3 loop is CASSPTGEADTQYF. CDR3 coding DNA: TGTGCCAGCAGTCCTACAGGGGAAGCAGATACGCAGTATTTT.

As DNA, the CDR3 is TGCGCCAGCAGGACGAGACTAGCGGGGGAACAAGAGACCCAGTACTTC. As protein: CASRTRLAGEQETQYF. The chain links TRBV10-1 to TRBJ2-5; 12 nucleotides line up with TRBD2. Germline V gene data show CDR1 as WNHNN and CDR2 as SYGVQD (reference sequence). CDR3 length equals 16 residues. Trimming took 6 bases from V and 2 from J; bases not matched to a gene: 7.

This clone has just a few counts. The CDR3 sequence is CASSPGLGGWTEAFF. The CDR3 nucleotides read TGTGCCAGCAGCCCGGGGCTGGGGGGTTGGACTGAAGCTTTCTTT. The chain has TRBV5-6 and TRBJ1-1; the D gene is possibly TRBD1 (5 bases). Trimming cost V 4 bases and J 5 bases, with 18 bases left between them. The CDR3 covers 15 residues. Germline CDR1 is SGHDT and CDR2 is YYEEEE.

The rearrangement joins TRBV19 to TRBJ2-7, with D tentatively TRBD2 (5 bases). Looked up from germline, CDR1 is LNHDA and CDR2 is SQIVND (reference sequence). The CDR3 spans 15 residues. Trimming removed 10 bases from V and 2 bases from J, with 21 bases in between. The CDR3 coding sequence is TGTGCCACCTCAGGACTCACCCGAGGCACCTACGAGCAGTACTTC. Protein product: CATSGLTRGTYEQYF. Supplemented by reference TRBV19 and TRBJ2-7, the full variable domain reads DGGITQSPKYLFRKEGQNVTLSCEQNLNHDAMYWYRQDPGQGLRLIYYSQIVNDFQKGDIAEGYSVSREKKESFPLTVTSAQKNPTAFYLCATSGLTRGTYEQYFGPGTRLTVT.

The chain has TRBV5-1 and TRBJ2-5; D might be TRBD2 (5 bases). The CDR3 contains 15 residues. From germline, CDR1 is SGHRS and CDR2 YFSETQ. V dropped 0 bases and J dropped 5 bases, with 14 bases sitting between them. CDR3 loop: CASSLGPGEGETQYF. The DNA of the CDR3 is TGCGCCAGCAGCTTGGGACCCGGGGAAGGGGAGACCCAGTACTTC.

This clone was found once. This chain connects TRBV30 to TRBJ2-7; perhaps TRBD2 as D (5 bases). The germline CDR1 and CDR2 sequences are GTSNPN and SVGIG (reference sequence). This CDR3 region has 14 residues. V dropped 3 bases and J dropped 0 bases, with 12 bases sitting between them. The CDR3 protein is CAWRPAGGSYEQYF. The CDR3 DNA sequence: TGTGCCTGGAGACCGGCAGGAGGCTCCTACGAGCAGTACTTC.

With regard to this clone: The same CDR3 is also encoded by other DNA sequences in this sample. J is TRBJ1-6 and V is TRBV2, with 7 nucleotides matching TRBD1. This CDR3 is built from 14 residues. Germline lookup yields CDR1 SNHLY and CDR2 FYNNEI. The V gene end was trimmed by 7 bases and the J gene end by 8 bases; junction bases not matched to a gene: 8. The CDR3 bases are TGTGCCAGCACCGGTGACAGGGAACATTCACCCCTCCACTTT. The encoded protein is CASTGDREHSPLHF.

The count of this clone is one. The chain carries TRBV5-1 and TRBJ2-1, with a tentative D call TRBD1 (5 bases). V was pared by 4 bases and J by 0 bases, with 17 bases between. There are 17 residues in the CDR3. CDR1 and CDR2 (germline): SGHRS, YFSETQ. The CDR3 region is CASSRSQGTGSYNEQFF. CDR3 bases: TGCGCCAGCAGCCGGTCCCAGGGAACCGGCTCCTACAATGAGCAGTTCTTC. Variable domain in full (rest from reference TRBV5-1 and TRBJ2-1): KAGVTQTPRYLIKTRGQQVTLSCSPISGHRSVSWYQQTPGQGLQFLFEYFSETQRNKGNFPGRFSGRQFSNSRSEMNVSTLELGDSALYLCASSRSQGTGSYNEQFFGPGTRLTVL.

The J gene is TRBJ2-7, the V gene TRBV5-1; 8 bases agree with TRBD1. With 3 bases clipped from V and 2 bases from J, the junction kept 1 base outside the gene matches. The germline V gene encodes CDR1 SGHRS and CDR2 YFSETQ. The CDR3 has 13 amino acids. Written as DNA, the CDR3 is TGCGCCAGCAGCTGGACAGGGACCTACGAGCAGTACTTC. The encoded protein is CASSWTGTYEQYF. Drawing the rest from reference TRBV5-1 and TRBJ2-7, the complete variable domain is KAGVTQTPRYLIKTRGQQVTLSCSPISGHRSVSWYQQTPGQGLQFLFEYFSETQRNKGNFPGRFSGRQFSNSRSEMNVSTLELGDSALYLCASSWTGTYEQYFGPGTRLTVT.

The chain couples TRBV7-2 to TRBJ2-7; TRBD2 agrees at 8 bases. The junction had 5 bases not matched to a gene; V was cut back by 1 base and J by 0 bases. This CDR3 comprises 16 residues. CDR1 and CDR2 (germline): SGHTA, FQGNSA. The CDR3 nucleotides read TGTGCCAGCAGCTTAGATGGTACTAGCGGCTCCTACGAGCAGTACTTC. It yields the protein CASSLDGTSGSYEQYF.

A few counts support this clone. The CDR3 DNA sequence: TGTGCCAGCAGTGAACTAGCGGGACACCAGTACTTC. It translates to CASSELAGHQYF. The J gene is TRBJ2-5, the V gene TRBV6-1; TRBD2 matches 9 bases. The V and J ends lost 2 bases and 10 bases, in that order; junction bases with no gene match: 2. The CDR3 has 12 amino acids. CDR1 and CDR2 (germline): MNHNS, SASEGT.

J is TRBJ2-7 and V is TRBV6-1; 7 positions match TRBD1. Germline trimming cut 10 bases from V and 1 base from J; bases unmatched to any gene: 13. CDR1 and CDR2 (germline): MNHNS, SASEGT. The CDR3 has 15 amino acids. The CDR3 loop reads CATRKGQTPSYEQYF. The CDR3 bases are TGTGCCACTAGAAAGGGACAGACTCCTTCCTACGAGCAGTACTTC.

The chain uses TRBV19 and TRBJ2-3, with 9 bases fitting TRBD2. Germline CDR1 and CDR2: LNHDA and SQIVND (reference sequence). After removal of 10 bases from V and 0 bases from J, the junction contained 17 bases not matched to a gene. The CDR3 extends over 18 amino acids. CDR3 region: CATSGGLAGHPSTDTQYF. In nucleotides, the CDR3 is TGTGCCACTTCCGGAGGGCTAGCGGGGCATCCCAGCACAGATACGCAGTATTTT.

The rearrangement uses TRBV10-1 and TRBJ2-3; weak D call: TRBD1 (6 bases). CDR3 length equals 15 residues. Germline V gene data show CDR1 as WNHNN and CDR2 as SYGVQD (reference sequence). V was trimmed by 1 base and J by 2 bases, leaving 10 bases between them. Here the CDR3 reads CASSEFGGSTDTQYF. Here the CDR3 DNA reads TGCGCCAGCAGTGAGTTTGGGGGCTCCACAGATACGCAGTATTTT.

This clone showed up just a few times. The chain is built from TRBV6-1 and TRBJ1-1; D is ambiguous. Germline loops: CDR1 MNHNS, CDR2 SASEGT. Deletions cut 2 bases from V and 5 bases from J, with 9 bases between. The CDR3 length is 13 residues. CDR3 residues: CASSEIQTTEAFF. CDR3 coding DNA: TGTGCCAGCAGTGAAATCCAGACAACTGAAGCTTTCTTT.

The V call is TRBV2, the J call TRBJ2-3, with D tentatively TRBD2 (5 bases). In germline, CDR1 is SNHLY, CDR2 FYNNEI. Between the trimmed V and J ends, which lost 0 bases and 8 bases, there was a span of 15 bases. The CDR3 contains 15 residues. CDR3 DNA: TGTGCCAGCAGTGAAGCGGCGGGCTCGAGGGTTACGCAGTATTTT. This translates into CASSEAAGSRVTQYF.